The 19 T cell receptor beta chains below come from one sample, sequenced in a study of blood T cell repertoires in COVID-19. Libraries were prepared by immunoSEQ multiplex PCR; TCRdb keeps only in-frame clonotypes and omits some of them. This sample has fewer than 450,000 clones, with less than 95% found just once. The material sequenced was PBMCs or T cells enriched from blood (not recorded which). Receptors originate from a man in his late teens or twenties who had recovered from COVID-19.

This chain uses TRBV7-3 with TRBJ2-7, with TRBD2 identical over 7 bases. This CDR3 has 16 amino acids. With 4 bases clipped from V and 1 base from J, the junction kept 10 bases outside the gene matches. Germline V lookup: CDR1 SGHTA, CDR2 FQGTGA. For the CDR3, the DNA is TGTGCCAGCAGCTCCTCCGGGACTACCCCTTCCTACGAGCAGTACTTC. It specifies CASSSSGTTPSYEQYF.

This chain joins TRBV10-2 and TRBJ1-2; 8 bases fit TRBD1. Trimming removed 10 bases from V and 3 bases from J; junction bases left unmatched: 22. The CDR3 length is 18 residues. In germline, CDR1 is WSHSY, CDR2 SAAADI. The CDR3 reads CATFDVRQGARGHYGYTF. CDR3 sequence (DNA): TGCGCCACCTTCGATGTCCGGCAGGGGGCGCGTGGCCACTATGGCTACACCTTC.

The CDR3 spells CASRPARQGVSPLHF. CDR3 nucleotides: TGTGCCAGCAGGCCAGCGAGACAGGGGGTTTCACCCCTCCACTTT. The gene calls are TRBV6-5 and TRBJ1-6; 9 positions agree with TRBD1. Trimming at V came to 6 bases and at J to 9 bases, leaving 9 bases not matched to a gene. Germline lookup yields CDR1 MNHEY and CDR2 SVGAGI. The CDR3 is 15 residues long.

Only a few counts were recorded for this clone. The chain links TRBV14 to TRBJ1-1, with D unresolved. V was cut by 4 bases and J by 1 base, with 10 bases left in between. The CDR3 extends over 14 amino acids. Germline V lookup: CDR1 SGHDN, CDR2 FVKESK. CDR3 residues: CASSLAASNTEAFF. Written as DNA, the CDR3 is TGTGCCAGCAGCCTCGCAGCGTCGAACACTGAAGCTTTCTTT.

The chain links TRBV5-8 to TRBJ1-5, with 7 bases lining up with TRBD1. Germline V gene lookup returns CDR1 SGHTS and CDR2 YDEGEE. With 4 bases clipped from V and 1 base from J, the junction kept 5 bases outside the gene matches. This CDR3 has 15 amino acids. DNA for the CDR3: TGTGCCAGCAGCCAAGGGACAGAGAGCAATCAGCCCCAGCATTTT. Its protein product is CASSQGTESNQPQHF. The variable domain in full, completed from reference TRBV5-8 and TRBJ1-5, reads EAGVTQSPTHLIKTRGQQATLRCSPISGHTSVYWYQQALGLGLQFLLWYDEGEERNRGNFPPRFSGRQFPNYSSELNVNALELEDSALYLCASSQGTESNQPQHFGDGTRLSIL.

The chain is built from TRBV3-1 (or the pseudogene TRBV3-2) and TRBJ1-1; maybe TRBD1 (5 bases). CDR1 is LGHDT, CDR2 YNNKEL, per germline (reference sequence). This CDR3 has 14 residues. V shed 4 bases and J shed 7 bases, with 16 bases lying between them. The CDR3 DNA reads TGTGCCAGCAGCCCCCAGGGTGCGGGAGGTGAAGCTTTCTTT. Its translation: CASSPQGAGGEAFF.

The V and J genes are TRBV28 and TRBJ1-5; 9 positions match TRBD1. CDR3 length: 13 residues. CDR1 MDHEN and CDR2 SYDVKM come from the germline V gene. V lost 7 bases, J lost 7 bases, and 5 bases stayed unmatched. The CDR3 bases are TGTGCCAGCAATCAACAGGGGGCCCAGCCCCAGCATTTT. Translation: CASNQQGAQPQHF.

The rearrangement links TRBV3-1 (or the pseudogene TRBV3-2) to TRBJ2-1; 7 bases line up with TRBD2. The CDR3 has 15 residues. The junction had 7 bases not matched to a gene; V was cut back by 3 bases and J by 5 bases. The germline gives CDR1 LGHDT, CDR2 YNNKEL (reference sequence). The CDR3: CASSQGGIPNNEQFF. The DNA for the CDR3 is TGTGCCAGCAGCCAGGGGGGGATTCCCAACAATGAGCAGTTCTTC.

V usage is TRBV7-9 and J usage is TRBJ1-5; D is unclear. The CDR3 totals 15 residues. Germline loops: CDR1 SEHNR, CDR2 FQNEAQ (reference sequence). V lost 1 base and J lost 0, with 7 bases in between. CDR3 region: CASSLGGFSNQPQHF. CDR3 bases: TGTGCCAGCAGCTTAGGCGGATTTAGCAATCAGCCCCAGCATTTT.

The sample holds a few counts of this clone. The CDR3 DNA sequence: TGTGCCAGCAGCTTGATCCTAGTTAATGAGCAGTTCTTC. Translated: CASSLILVNEQFF. The gene calls are TRBV5-4 and TRBJ2-1; D call uncertain. Trimming removed 1 base at V and 7 bases at J, with 9 bases between. The germline gives CDR1 SGHNT, CDR2 YYREEE (reference sequence). CDR3 length: 13 residues. Using reference TRBV5-4 and TRBJ2-1 for the parts outside the CDR3, the full variable domain is ETGVTQSPTHLIKTRGQQVTLRCSSQSGHNTVSWYQQALGQGPQFIFQYYREEENGRGNFPPRFSGLQFPNYSSELNVNALELDDSALYLCASSLILVNEQFFGPGTRLTVL.

The chain has TRBV7-2 and TRBJ1-1; 7 positions agree with TRBD1. The CDR3 is 12 residues long. Losses at the gene ends were 3 bases for V and 8 bases for J; bases not matched to a gene: 3. Germline values: CDR1 SGHTA, CDR2 FQGNSA. The CDR3 is CASSFRQGEAFF. As DNA, the CDR3 is TGTGCCAGCAGCTTCCGACAGGGAGAAGCTTTCTTT.

The chain combines TRBV21-1 with TRBJ2-7; the D call of TRBD1 is as the table states it, not checked on the DNA. TRBV21-1 is an annotated pseudogene. CDR3 length equals 15 residues. The CDR3 DNA reads TGTGCCAGCAGCAAAGCCCCGGGACAGGGCTACGAGCAGTACTTC. Its protein product is CASSKAPGQGYEQYF.

The chain joins TRBV2 to TRBJ1-2; the match to TRBD1 covers 8 bases. Per the germline V gene, CDR1 is SNHLY and CDR2 is FYNNEI. Trimming removed 4 bases from V and 7 bases from J; junction bases left unmatched: 2. The CDR3 covers 12 residues. The CDR3 protein is CASSGGQGGYTF. CDR3 nucleotides: TGTGCCAGCAGTGGTGGACAGGGTGGCTACACCTTC.

The rearrangement links TRBV6-5 to TRBJ2-7, with 9 bases aligning to TRBD1. The V gene end was trimmed by 11 bases and the J gene end by 0 bases; junction bases not matched to a gene: 5. The CDR3 is 13 amino acids. Germline values: CDR1 MNHEY, CDR2 SVGAGI. The CDR3 here is CAAGQGFSYEQYF. The CDR3 bases are TGTGCCGCGGGACAGGGATTCTCCTACGAGCAGTACTTC.

The rearrangement uses TRBV7-9 and TRBJ2-1; D might be TRBD2 (6 bases). This CDR3 is built from 17 residues. The ends were cut back, 2 bases at V and 3 bases at J, with 17 bases in the middle. CDR1 and CDR2 from the germline V gene are SEHNR and FQNEAQ (reference sequence). CDR3 in amino acids: CASSLPGRLGVYNEQFF. CDR3 nucleotides: TGTGCCAGCAGCTTACCAGGGCGACTAGGAGTCTACAATGAGCAGTTCTTC.

J is TRBJ1-2 and V is TRBV6-1, with D hard to call. CDR3 length equals 13 residues. V lost 3 bases and J 8 bases, leaving 13 bases between the germline ends. Looked up from germline, CDR1 is MNHNS and CDR2 is SASEGT. CDR3 sequence: CASSDKGYGGYTF. CDR3 DNA: TGTGCCAGCAGTGACAAAGGATACGGGGGCTACACCTTC.

This sequence joins TRBV9 and TRBJ1-4; 7 bases fit TRBD1. After removal of 4 bases from V and 3 bases from J, the junction contained 3 bases not matched to a gene. This CDR3 has 14 residues. Germline lookup yields CDR1 SGDLS and CDR2 YYNGEE. The CDR3 spells CASSSTGANEKLFF. The CDR3 region has the DNA TGTGCCAGCAGCAGCACAGGGGCTAATGAAAAACTGTTTTTT. The full variable domain, rest sourced from reference TRBV9 and TRBJ1-4, is DSGVTQTPKHLITATGQRVTLRCSPRSGDLSVYWYQQSLDQGLQFLIQYYNGEERAKGNILERFSAQQFPDLHSELNLSSLELGDSALYFCASSSTGANEKLFFGSGTQLSVL.

The CDR3 reads CASSEGGRATGELFF. In nucleotides, the CDR3 is TGTGCCAGCAGTGAGGGCGGGAGGGCCACCGGGGAGCTGTTTTTT. J is TRBJ2-2 and V is TRBV2; 9 nucleotides agree with TRBD2. With 3 bases clipped from V and 4 bases from J, the junction kept 3 bases outside the gene matches. CDR1 is SNHLY, CDR2 FYNNEI, per germline. The CDR3 runs to 15 residues.

The chain links TRBV6-5 to TRBJ1-4, with D perhaps TRBD1 (6 bases). The ends were cut back, 10 bases at V and 3 bases at J, with 12 bases in the middle. The germline gives CDR1 MNHEY, CDR2 SVGAGI. CDR3 size: 13 residues. The CDR3 DNA sequence: TGTGCCACCGACCCAGGGGCTAATGAAAAACTGTTTTTT. It translates to CATDPGANEKLFF.